This is a list of T cell receptor beta chains from one sample in a study of shared clonotypes between healthy human individuals. Sequencing was performed with immunoSEQ multiplex PCR; in TCRdb, only in-frame clones are kept and a portion is missing. The table has hundreds of thousands of clones, roughly 72% seen once. Sequenced input: PBMCs. The receptors derive from a woman between 40 and 55 years old in good health. Some clones in this sample may be carry-over from other donors' samples. Each CDR3 is given with its conserved first and last residue. A D gene is named only where the DNA matches it firmly. Clone size, where shown, is once, few, many, or a class for clones that have expanded.

j_call: TRBJ2-7; d_call: TRBD2; v_call: TRBV7-6; clone_size: NA; cdr3_aa: CASSLVLGTSNEQYF; cdr3_nt: TGTGCCAGCAGCTTAGTTTTAGGGACTAGCAACGAGCAGTACTTC
j_call: TRBJ2-1; d_call: TRBD2; v_call: TRBV5-1; clone_size: NA; cdr3_aa: CASSLGNSGTYNEQFF; cdr3_nt: TGCGCCAGCAGCTTGGGTAATAGCGGGACATACAATGAGCAGTTCTTC
j_call: TRBJ2-7; d_call: NA; v_call: TRBV30; clone_size: NA; cdr3_aa: CAWSVVGSEQYF; cdr3_nt: TGTGCCTGGAGTGTAGTGGGCTCCGAGCAGTACTTC
j_call: TRBJ1-4; d_call: NA; v_call: TRBV2; clone_size: NA; cdr3_aa: CASTRDRRLFELFF; cdr3_nt: TGTGCCAGCACGAGAGATAGGCGGTTGTTCGAACTGTTTTTT
j_call: TRBJ2-3; d_call: NA; v_call: TRBV2; clone_size: NA; cdr3_aa: CASSELLGFTDTQYF; cdr3_nt: TGTGCCAGCAGTGAATTGCTAGGGTTTACAGATACGCAGTATTTT
j_call: TRBJ2-7; d_call: NA; v_call: TRBV19; clone_size: NA; cdr3_aa: CASSPTGSGYEQYF; cdr3_nt: TGTGCCAGTAGCCCCACAGGGTCCGGTTACGAGCAGTACTTC
j_call: TRBJ1-1; d_call: NA; v_call: TRBV30; clone_size: NA; cdr3_aa: CAGGVNTEAFF; cdr3_nt: TGTGCCGGAGGGGTGAACACTGAAGCTTTCTTT
j_call: TRBJ1-2; d_call: NA; v_call: TRBV6-6; clone_size: few; cdr3_aa: CASSYSIQGSPYGYTF; cdr3_nt: TGTGCCAGCAGTTACTCGATTCAGGGGAGCCCCTATGGCTACACCTTC
j_call: TRBJ2-3; d_call: TRBD1; v_call: TRBV2; clone_size: NA; cdr3_aa: CASSQWPRQGLMEEDTQYF; cdr3_nt: TGTGCCAGCAGTCAGTGGCCACGACAGGGGCTCATGGAGGAGGATACGCAGTATTTT
j_call: TRBJ2-2; d_call: NA; v_call: TRBV4-1; clone_size: few; cdr3_aa: CASSHPRGPVTGELFF; cdr3_nt: TGCGCCAGCAGCCACCCACGTGGGCCGGTAACCGGGGAGCTGTTTTTT
j_call: TRBJ2-5; d_call: TRBD2; v_call: TRBV25-1; clone_size: NA; cdr3_aa: CASSVLAGGTSQYF; cdr3_nt: TGTGCCAGCAGTGTACTAGCGGGAGGGACATCCCAGTACTTC
j_call: TRBJ1-5; d_call: NA; v_call: TRBV28; clone_size: NA; cdr3_aa: CASSPRGEQPQHF; cdr3_nt: TGTGCCAGCAGCCCAAGAGGCGAGCAGCCCCAGCATTTT
j_call: TRBJ2-3; d_call: NA; v_call: TRBV7-9; clone_size: few; cdr3_aa: CASSIKRTSTDTQYF; cdr3_nt: TGTGCCAGCAGCATTAAGAGGACTAGCACAGATACGCAGTATTTT
j_call: TRBJ1-1; d_call: NA; v_call: TRBV7-2; clone_size: few; cdr3_aa: CASSFQGGTEAFF; cdr3_nt: TGTGCCAGCAGCTTTCAGGGCGGCACTGAAGCTTTCTTT
j_call: TRBJ2-1; d_call: TRBD2; v_call: TRBV15; clone_size: NA; cdr3_aa: CATSRDRTSGRKVEQFF; cdr3_nt: TGTGCCACCAGCAGAGATCGGACTAGCGGGAGGAAGGTTGAGCAGTTCTTC
j_call: TRBJ2-7; d_call: NA; v_call: TRBV5-1; clone_size: many; cdr3_aa: CASSLRWGGEQYF; cdr3_nt: TGCGCCAGCAGCTTGCGCTGGGGCGGCGAGCAGTACTTC
j_call: TRBJ2-1; d_call: NA; v_call: TRBV5-1; clone_size: NA; cdr3_aa: CASSLENSENEQFF; cdr3_nt: TGCGCCAGCAGCTTGGAGAATAGCGAGAATGAGCAGTTCTTC
j_call: TRBJ2-5; d_call: TRBD1; v_call: TRBV29-1; clone_size: NA; cdr3_aa: CSASRAGGQETQYF; cdr3_nt: TGCAGCGCTTCTAGGGCAGGGGGCCAAGAGACCCAGTACTTC
j_call: TRBJ2-1; d_call: TRBD2; v_call: TRBV5-1; clone_size: NA; cdr3_aa: CASSLVPASGRFSQFF; cdr3_nt: TGCGCCAGCAGCTTGGTCCCAGCTAGCGGGAGGTTTTCGCAGTTCTTC
j_call: TRBJ2-7; d_call: TRBD2; v_call: TRBV6-1; clone_size: NA; cdr3_aa: CASSEGLAGGYEQYF; cdr3_nt: TGTGCCAGCAGTGAGGGACTAGCGGGGGGCTACGAGCAGTACTTC
j_call: TRBJ2-1; d_call: TRBD1; v_call: TRBV4-2; clone_size: NA; cdr3_aa: CASSHLQGALNNEQFF; cdr3_nt: TGTGCCAGCAGTCATCTACAGGGGGCTTTAAACAATGAGCAGTTCTTC
j_call: TRBJ1-2; d_call: TRBD1; v_call: TRBV29-1; clone_size: NA; cdr3_aa: CSARTGDNYGYTF; cdr3_nt: TGCAGCGCCCGGACAGGGGATAACTATGGCTACACCTTC
j_call: TRBJ1-1; d_call: TRBD1; v_call: TRBV6-6; clone_size: NA; cdr3_aa: CASSPSGTGTSEAFF; cdr3_nt: TGTGCCAGCAGTCCATCCGGGACAGGGACCTCTGAAGCTTTCTTT
j_call: TRBJ2-4; d_call: NA; v_call: TRBV6-1; clone_size: many; cdr3_aa: CASSEAGEGWENIQYF; cdr3_nt: TGTGCCAGCAGTGAAGCAGGGGAAGGGTGGGAAAACATTCAGTACTTC
j_call: TRBJ2-1; d_call: NA; v_call: TRBV11-2; clone_size: NA; cdr3_aa: CASRSPRGRSYNEQFF; cdr3_nt: TGTGCCAGCAGATCCCCCCGGGGTCGCTCCTACAATGAGCAGTTCTTC
j_call: TRBJ1-1; d_call: NA; v_call: TRBV19; clone_size: NA; cdr3_aa: CASSIGFLGPGNTEAFF; cdr3_nt: TGTGCCAGTAGTATAGGATTTTTGGGACCCGGGAACACTGAAGCTTTCTTT
j_call: TRBJ2-7; d_call: TRBD1; v_call: TRBV2; clone_size: NA; cdr3_aa: CASAGTGVYEQYF; cdr3_nt: TGTGCCAGCGCGGGGACAGGGGTCTACGAGCAGTACTTC
j_call: TRBJ2-1; d_call: TRBD2; v_call: TRBV29-1; clone_size: NA; cdr3_aa: CSVVLAGEWQFF; cdr3_nt: TGCAGCGTTGTACTAGCGGGAGAATGGCAGTTCTTC
j_call: TRBJ2-7; d_call: TRBD1; v_call: TRBV27; clone_size: NA; cdr3_aa: CASSSLLLHRGYEQYF; cdr3_nt: TGTGCCAGCAGCTCACTCCTACTTCACAGGGGGTACGAGCAGTACTTC
j_call: TRBJ1-1; d_call: NA; v_call: TRBV5-1; clone_size: NA; cdr3_aa: CASSPINRGTEAFF; cdr3_nt: TGCGCCAGCAGCCCAATAAATCGGGGCACTGAAGCTTTCTTT
j_call: TRBJ1-5; d_call: NA; v_call: TRBV7-2; clone_size: NA; cdr3_aa: CASSRYRVSQPQHF; cdr3_nt: TGTGCCAGCAGCCGATACAGGGTGAGTCAGCCCCAGCATTTT
j_call: TRBJ2-5; d_call: TRBD2; v_call: TRBV27; clone_size: NA; cdr3_aa: CASSLGTSGETQYF; cdr3_nt: TGTGCCAGCAGTTTAGGTACTAGCGGAGAGACCCAGTACTTC
j_call: TRBJ1-3; d_call: NA; v_call: TRBV28; clone_size: NA; cdr3_aa: CASSLTGSGNTIYF; cdr3_nt: TGTGCCAGCAGTCTAACAGGGTCAGGAAACACCATATATTTT